The present T cell receptor (beta chain) was sequenced within a study of T cell responses to AZD1222 COVID-19 vaccine. Overall study context: Pooled together were second doses at about 4 or about 12 weeks.

Study results and limitations: Possibly, clonal diversity was underestimated; donors were largely white British and included more females. Baseline testing showed seropositivity in only five to seven AZD1222 recipients. Nearly half of spike-specific TCRs reportedly target unmutated variant regions.

The assay was immunoSEQ multiplex PCR, and TCRdb's table has in-frame clones only and misses some. The table has under 95,000 clones, about 89% seen once. About this clone itself: What it recognizes is unknown.

Germline CDR1 is SGHVS and CDR2 is FQNEAQ. The CDR3 runs to 16 residues. The J segment lost 5 bases and the V segment lost 5 bases, leaving 15 bases of the junction unmatched. V usage is TRBV7-8 and J usage is TRBJ2-7; 7 bases are shared with TRBD1. The sequencing here drew on peripheral blood, taken on day 0 of AZD1222 vaccination. The receptor's source is an adult in good health. The CDR3 DNA reads as TGTGCCAGCAGCCCTGGACGACAGGGAAAAAGGAACGAGCAGTACTTC. Residues: CASSPGRQGKRNEQYF.